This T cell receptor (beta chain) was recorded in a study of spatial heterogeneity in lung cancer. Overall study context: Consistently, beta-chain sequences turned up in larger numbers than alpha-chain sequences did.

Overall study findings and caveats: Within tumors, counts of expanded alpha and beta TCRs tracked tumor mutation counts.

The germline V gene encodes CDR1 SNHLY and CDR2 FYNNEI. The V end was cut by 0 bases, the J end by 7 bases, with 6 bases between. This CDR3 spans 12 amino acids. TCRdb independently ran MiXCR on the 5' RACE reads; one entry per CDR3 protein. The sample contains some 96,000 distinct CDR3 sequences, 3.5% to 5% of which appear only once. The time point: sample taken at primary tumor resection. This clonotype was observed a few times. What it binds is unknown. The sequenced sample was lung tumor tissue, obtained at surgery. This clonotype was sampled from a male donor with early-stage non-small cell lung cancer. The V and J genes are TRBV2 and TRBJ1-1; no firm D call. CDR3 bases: TGTGCCAGCAGTGAAGCCCCCAGTGAAGCTTTCTTT. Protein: CASSEAPSEAFF.